The present entry profiles one T cell receptor (beta chain) with its context. Using its own MiXCR run on the 5' RACE reads, TCRdb lists one record per CDR3 protein. The sample holds about 170,000 distinct CDR3 sequences; roughly 13% are singletons and the top ten take 3.3%. This sample is drawn from a study of T-cell memory formation after mild COVID-19. The CDR3 contains 14 residues. V dropped 3 bases and J dropped 0 bases, with 9 bases sitting between them. From germline, CDR1 is DFQATT and CDR2 SNEGSKA (reference sequence). This chain connects TRBV20-1 to TRBJ1-5; D gene unclear. This TCR derives from a young man who had mild COVID-19 (a few samples of this study predate the infection). Cell type and time point are not known. The sequencing sample was made of PBMCs or a T cell subset sorted from them (not recorded which). The CDR3 coding sequence is TGCAGTGCTAGGCGAGGGTCTAGCAATCAGCCCCAGCATTTT. Its translation is CSARRGSSNQPQHF.